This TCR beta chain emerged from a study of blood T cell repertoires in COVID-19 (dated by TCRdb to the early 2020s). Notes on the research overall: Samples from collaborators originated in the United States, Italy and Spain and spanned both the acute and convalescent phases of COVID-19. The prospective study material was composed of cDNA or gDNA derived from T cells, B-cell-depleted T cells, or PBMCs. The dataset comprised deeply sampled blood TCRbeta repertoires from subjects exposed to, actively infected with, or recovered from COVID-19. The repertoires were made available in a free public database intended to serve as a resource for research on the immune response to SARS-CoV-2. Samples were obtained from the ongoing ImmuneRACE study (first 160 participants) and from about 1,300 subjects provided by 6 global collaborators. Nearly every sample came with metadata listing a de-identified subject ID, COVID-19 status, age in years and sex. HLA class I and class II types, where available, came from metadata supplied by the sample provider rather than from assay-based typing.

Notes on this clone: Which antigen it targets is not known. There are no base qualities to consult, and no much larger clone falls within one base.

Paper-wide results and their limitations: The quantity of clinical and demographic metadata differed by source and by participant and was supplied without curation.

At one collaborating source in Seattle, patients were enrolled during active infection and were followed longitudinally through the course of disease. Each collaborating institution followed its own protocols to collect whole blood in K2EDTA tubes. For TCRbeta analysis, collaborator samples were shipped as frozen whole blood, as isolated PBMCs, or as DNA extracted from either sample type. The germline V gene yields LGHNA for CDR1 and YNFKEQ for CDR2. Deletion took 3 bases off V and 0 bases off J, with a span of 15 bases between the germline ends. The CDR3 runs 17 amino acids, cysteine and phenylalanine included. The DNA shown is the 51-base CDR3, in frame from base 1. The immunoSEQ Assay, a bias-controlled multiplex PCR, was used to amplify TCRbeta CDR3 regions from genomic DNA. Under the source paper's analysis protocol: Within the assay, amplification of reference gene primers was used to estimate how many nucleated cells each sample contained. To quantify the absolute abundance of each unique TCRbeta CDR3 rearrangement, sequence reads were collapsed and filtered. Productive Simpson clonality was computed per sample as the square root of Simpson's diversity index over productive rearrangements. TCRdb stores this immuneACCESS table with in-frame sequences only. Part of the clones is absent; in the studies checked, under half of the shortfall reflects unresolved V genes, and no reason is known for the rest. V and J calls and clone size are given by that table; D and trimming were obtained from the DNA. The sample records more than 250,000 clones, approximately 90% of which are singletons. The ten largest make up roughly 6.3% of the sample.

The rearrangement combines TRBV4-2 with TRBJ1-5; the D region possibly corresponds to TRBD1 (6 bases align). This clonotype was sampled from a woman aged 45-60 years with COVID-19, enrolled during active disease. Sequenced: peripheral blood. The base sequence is TGTGCCAGCAGCCAGATTAAGGCAGGGGCTAGCAATCAGCCCCAGCATTTT. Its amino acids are CASSQIKAGASNQPQHF.